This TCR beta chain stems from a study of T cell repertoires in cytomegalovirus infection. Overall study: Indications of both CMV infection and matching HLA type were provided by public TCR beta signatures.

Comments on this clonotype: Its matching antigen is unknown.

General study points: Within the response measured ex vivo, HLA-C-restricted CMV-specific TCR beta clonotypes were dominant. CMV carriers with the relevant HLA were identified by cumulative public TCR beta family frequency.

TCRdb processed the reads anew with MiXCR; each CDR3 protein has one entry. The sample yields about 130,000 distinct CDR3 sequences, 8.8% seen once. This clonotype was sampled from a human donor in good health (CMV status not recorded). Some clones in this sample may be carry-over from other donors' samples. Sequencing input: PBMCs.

The CDR3 DNA reads as TGCGCCAGCAGCTTGTCGGCAGGGGACTCCTACAATGAGCAGTTCTTC. It specifies CASSLSAGDSYNEQFF. The chain uses TRBV5-1 and TRBJ2-1, with a possible D match to TRBD1 (6 bases). In germline, CDR1 is SGHRS, CDR2 YFSETQ. The CDR3 totals 16 residues. V was trimmed by 1 base and J by 0 bases, leaving 11 bases between them.